This T cell receptor beta chain was captured in a study of T cell repertoires in cytomegalovirus infection. Study information: CMV infection and matching HLA type were both indicated by public TCR beta signatures.

TCRdb re-called the reads through MiXCR, storing one row per CDR3 protein. In the table there are 150,000 or so distinct CDR3 sequences, around 22% of which are singletons. Study-wide points: Dominating the ex vivo response were HLA-C-restricted CMV-specific TCR beta clonotypes. Of the TCR beta families, the public ones yielded a cumulative frequency that identified carriers of CMV plus the relevant HLA.

This clonotype was seen more than once but under ten times. Antigen specificity is unknown. The junction had 9 bases not matched to a gene; V was cut back by 4 bases and J by 10 bases. The CDR3 is made up of 15 amino acids. Germline V gives CDR1 MNHEY, CDR2 SMNVEV (reference sequence). This clonotype was sampled from a human donor in good health (CMV status not recorded). Some clones in this sample may be carry-over from other donors' samples. Sequencing was done on a sample of PBMCs. The rearrangement joins TRBV27 to TRBJ1-6, with 8 bases that match TRBD1. The chain's CDR3 is CASSSSQGDGSPLHF. The CDR3 DNA sequence: TGTGCCAGCAGTTCCTCACAGGGGGACGGCTCACCCCTCCACTTT.